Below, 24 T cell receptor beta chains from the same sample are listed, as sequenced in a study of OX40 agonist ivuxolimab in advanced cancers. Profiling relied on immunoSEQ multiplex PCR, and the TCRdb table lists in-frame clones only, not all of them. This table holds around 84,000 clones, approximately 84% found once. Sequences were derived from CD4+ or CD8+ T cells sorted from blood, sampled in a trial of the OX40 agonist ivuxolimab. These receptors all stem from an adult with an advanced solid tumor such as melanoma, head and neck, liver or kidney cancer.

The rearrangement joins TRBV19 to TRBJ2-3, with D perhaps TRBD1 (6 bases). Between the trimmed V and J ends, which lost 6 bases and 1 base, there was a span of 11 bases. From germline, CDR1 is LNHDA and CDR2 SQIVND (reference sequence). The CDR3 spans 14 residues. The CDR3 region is CASRKQGGTDTQYF. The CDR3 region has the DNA TGTGCCAGTAGGAAACAGGGAGGCACAGATACGCAGTATTTT.

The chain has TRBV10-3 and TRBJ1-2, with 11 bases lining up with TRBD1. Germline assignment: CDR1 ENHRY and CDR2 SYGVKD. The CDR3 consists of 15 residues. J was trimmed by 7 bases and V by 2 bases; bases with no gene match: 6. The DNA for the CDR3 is TGTGCCATCAGTGAGCCGGGACAGGGGGTTAGTGGCTACACCTTC. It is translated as CAISEPGQGVSGYTF.

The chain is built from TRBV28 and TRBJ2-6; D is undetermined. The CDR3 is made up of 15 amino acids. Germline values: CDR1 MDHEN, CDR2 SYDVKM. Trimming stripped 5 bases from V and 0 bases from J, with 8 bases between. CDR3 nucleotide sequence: TGTGCCAGCAGTCTAGGCGCCTCTGGGGCCAACGTCCTGACTTTC. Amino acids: CASSLGASGANVLTF.

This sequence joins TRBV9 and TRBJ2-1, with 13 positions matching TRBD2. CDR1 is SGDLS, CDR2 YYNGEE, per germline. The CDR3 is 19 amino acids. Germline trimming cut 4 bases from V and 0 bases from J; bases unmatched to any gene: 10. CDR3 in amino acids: CASSPTGTSGMSSYNEQFF. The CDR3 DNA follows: TGTGCCAGCAGCCCCACCGGGACTAGCGGGATGAGCTCCTACAATGAGCAGTTCTTC.

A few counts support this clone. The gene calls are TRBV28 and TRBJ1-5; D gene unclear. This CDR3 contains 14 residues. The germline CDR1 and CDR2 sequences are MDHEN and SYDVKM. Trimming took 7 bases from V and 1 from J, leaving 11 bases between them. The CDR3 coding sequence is TGTGCCAGCAACGGGAGGGTAAGCAATCAGCCCCAGCATTTT. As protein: CASNGRVSNQPQHF.

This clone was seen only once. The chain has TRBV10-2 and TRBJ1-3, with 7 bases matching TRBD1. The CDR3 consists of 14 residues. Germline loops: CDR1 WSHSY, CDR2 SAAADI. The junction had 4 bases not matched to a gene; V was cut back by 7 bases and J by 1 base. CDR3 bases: TGCGCCAGCATGGGACAGCCGTCTGGAAACACCATATATTTT. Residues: CASMGQPSGNTIYF.

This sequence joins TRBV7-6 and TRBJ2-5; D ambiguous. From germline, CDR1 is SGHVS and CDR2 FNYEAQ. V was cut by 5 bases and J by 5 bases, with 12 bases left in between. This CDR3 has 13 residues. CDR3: CASSQTPQETQYF. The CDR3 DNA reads TGTGCCAGCAGCCAAACCCCCCAGGAGACCCAGTACTTC. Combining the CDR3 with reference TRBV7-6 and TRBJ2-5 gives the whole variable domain GAGVSQSPRYKVTKRGQDVALRCDPISGHVSLYWYRQALGQGPEFLTYFNYEAQQDKSGLPNDRFSAERPEGSISTLTIQRTEQRDSAMYRCASSQTPQETQYFGPGTRLLVL.

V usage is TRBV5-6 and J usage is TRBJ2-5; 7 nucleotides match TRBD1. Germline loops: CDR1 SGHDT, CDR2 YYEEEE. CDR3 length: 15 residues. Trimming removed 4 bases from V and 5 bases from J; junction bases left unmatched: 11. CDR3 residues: CASSPRPTGMETQYF. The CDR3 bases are TGTGCCAGCAGCCCTAGACCGACAGGGATGGAGACCCAGTACTTC.

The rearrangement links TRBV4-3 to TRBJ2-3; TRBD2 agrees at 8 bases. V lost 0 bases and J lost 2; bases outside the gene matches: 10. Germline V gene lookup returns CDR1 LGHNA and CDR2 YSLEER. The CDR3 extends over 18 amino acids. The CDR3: CASSQDRAAGALTDTQYF. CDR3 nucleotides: TGCGCCAGCAGCCAAGATCGGGCAGCGGGGGCTCTCACAGATACGCAGTATTTT.

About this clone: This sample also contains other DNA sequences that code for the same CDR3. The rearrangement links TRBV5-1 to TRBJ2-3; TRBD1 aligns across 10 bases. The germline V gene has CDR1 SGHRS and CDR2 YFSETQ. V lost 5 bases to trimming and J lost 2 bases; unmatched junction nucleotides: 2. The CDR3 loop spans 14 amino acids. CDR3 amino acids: CASRGQGYTDTQYF. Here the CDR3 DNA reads TGCGCCAGCAGGGGACAGGGGTACACAGATACGCAGTATTTT.

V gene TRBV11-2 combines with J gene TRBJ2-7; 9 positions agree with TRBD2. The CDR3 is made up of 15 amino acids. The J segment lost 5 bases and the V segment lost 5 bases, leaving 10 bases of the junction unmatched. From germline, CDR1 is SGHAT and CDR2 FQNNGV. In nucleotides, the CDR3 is TGTGCCAGCAGCCCCGGCGGCGGGAGGGCCGACGAGCAGTACTTC. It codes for CASSPGGGRADEQYF.

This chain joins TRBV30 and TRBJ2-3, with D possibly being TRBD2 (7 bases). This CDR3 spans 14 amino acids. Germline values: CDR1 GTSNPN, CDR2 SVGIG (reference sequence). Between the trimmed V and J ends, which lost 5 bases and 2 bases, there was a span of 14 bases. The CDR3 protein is CAWSGEGATDTQYF. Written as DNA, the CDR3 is TGTGCCTGGTCAGGGGAGGGAGCCACAGATACGCAGTATTTT.

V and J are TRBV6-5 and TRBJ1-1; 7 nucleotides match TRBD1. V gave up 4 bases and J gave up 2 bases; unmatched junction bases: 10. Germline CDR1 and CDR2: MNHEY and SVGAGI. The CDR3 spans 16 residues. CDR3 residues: CASSSDRLGGNTEAFF. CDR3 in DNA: TGTGCCAGCAGTTCGGACAGGCTGGGGGGAAACACTGAAGCTTTCTTT.

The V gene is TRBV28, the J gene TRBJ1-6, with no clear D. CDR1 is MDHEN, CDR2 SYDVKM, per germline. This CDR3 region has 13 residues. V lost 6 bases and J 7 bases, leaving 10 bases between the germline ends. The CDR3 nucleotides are TGTGCCAGCAGGCTTGGGCGGAATTCACCCCTCCACTTT. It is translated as CASRLGRNSPLHF.

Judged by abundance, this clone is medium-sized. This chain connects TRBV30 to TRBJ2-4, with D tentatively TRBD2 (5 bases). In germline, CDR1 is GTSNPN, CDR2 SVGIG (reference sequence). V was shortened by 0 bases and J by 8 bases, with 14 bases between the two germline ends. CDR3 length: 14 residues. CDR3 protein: CAWSVPEGKDIQYF. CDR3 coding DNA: TGTGCCTGGAGTGTACCCGAGGGTAAGGACATTCAGTACTTC.

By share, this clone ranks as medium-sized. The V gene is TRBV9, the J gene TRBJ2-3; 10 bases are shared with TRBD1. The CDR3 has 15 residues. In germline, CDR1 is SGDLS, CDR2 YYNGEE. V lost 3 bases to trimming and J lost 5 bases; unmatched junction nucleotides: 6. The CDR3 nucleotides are TGTGCCAGCAGCGATTTTCGGACAGGGGGAGATACGCAGTATTTT. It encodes CASSDFRTGGDTQYF.

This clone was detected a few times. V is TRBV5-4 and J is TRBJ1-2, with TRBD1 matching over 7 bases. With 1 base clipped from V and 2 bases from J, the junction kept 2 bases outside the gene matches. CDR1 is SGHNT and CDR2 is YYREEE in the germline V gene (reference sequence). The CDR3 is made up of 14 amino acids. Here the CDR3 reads CASSLPGQNYGYTF. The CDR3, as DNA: TGTGCCAGCAGCTTGCCGGGACAGAACTATGGCTACACCTTC.

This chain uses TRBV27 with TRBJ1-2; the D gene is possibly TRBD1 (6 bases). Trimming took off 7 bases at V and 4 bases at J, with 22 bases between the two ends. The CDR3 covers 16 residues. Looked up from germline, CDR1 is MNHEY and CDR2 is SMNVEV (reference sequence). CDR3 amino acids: CASMTLLTGRGYGYTF. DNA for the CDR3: TGTGCCAGCATGACCCTTCTGACAGGCCGGGGCTATGGCTACACCTTC.

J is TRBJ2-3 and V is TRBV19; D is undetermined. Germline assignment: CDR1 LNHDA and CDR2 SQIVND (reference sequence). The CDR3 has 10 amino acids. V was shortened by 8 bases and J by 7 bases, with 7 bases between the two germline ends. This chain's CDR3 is CASGSYTQYF. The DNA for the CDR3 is TGTGCCAGTGGAAGCTATACGCAGTATTTT.

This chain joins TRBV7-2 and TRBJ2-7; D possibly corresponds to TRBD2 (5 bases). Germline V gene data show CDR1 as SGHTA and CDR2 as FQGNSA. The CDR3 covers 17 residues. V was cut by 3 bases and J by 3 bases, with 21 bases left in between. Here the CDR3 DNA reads TGTGCCAGCAGCTTTGCGGGCGGGTTTGGCAGATACTACGAGCAGTACTTC. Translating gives CASSFAGGFGRYYEQYF.

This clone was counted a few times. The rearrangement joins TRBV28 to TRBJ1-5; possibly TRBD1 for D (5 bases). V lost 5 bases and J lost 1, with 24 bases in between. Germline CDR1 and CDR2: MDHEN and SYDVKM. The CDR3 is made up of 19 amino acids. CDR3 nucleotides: TGTGCCAGCAGTCCCCCCCGGGGCGTCGGGGTGTGGAGCAATCAGCCCCAGCATTTT. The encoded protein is CASSPPRGVGVWSNQPQHF.

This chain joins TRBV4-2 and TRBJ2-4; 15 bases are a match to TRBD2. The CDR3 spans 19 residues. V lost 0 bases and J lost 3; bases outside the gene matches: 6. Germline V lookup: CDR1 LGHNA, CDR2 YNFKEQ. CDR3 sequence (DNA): TGTGCCAGCAGCCAAGAGGGACTAGCGGGAGGTGTAGGCAAAAACATTCAGTACTTC. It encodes CASSQEGLAGGVGKNIQYF.

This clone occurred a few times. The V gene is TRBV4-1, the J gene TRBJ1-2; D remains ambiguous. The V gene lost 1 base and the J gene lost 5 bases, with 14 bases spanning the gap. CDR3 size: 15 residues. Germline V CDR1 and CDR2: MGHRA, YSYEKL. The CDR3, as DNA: TGCGCCAGCAGCCAAGTACCGGCCGGGGAATATGGCTACACCTTC. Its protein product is CASSQVPAGEYGYTF.

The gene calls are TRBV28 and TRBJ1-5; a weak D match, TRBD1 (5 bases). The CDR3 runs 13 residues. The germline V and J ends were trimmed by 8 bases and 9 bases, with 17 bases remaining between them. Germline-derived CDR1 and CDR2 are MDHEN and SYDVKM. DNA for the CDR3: TGTGCCAGCGGGTCGATGGGGGGTCGGCCCCAGCATTTT. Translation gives CASGSMGGRPQHF.